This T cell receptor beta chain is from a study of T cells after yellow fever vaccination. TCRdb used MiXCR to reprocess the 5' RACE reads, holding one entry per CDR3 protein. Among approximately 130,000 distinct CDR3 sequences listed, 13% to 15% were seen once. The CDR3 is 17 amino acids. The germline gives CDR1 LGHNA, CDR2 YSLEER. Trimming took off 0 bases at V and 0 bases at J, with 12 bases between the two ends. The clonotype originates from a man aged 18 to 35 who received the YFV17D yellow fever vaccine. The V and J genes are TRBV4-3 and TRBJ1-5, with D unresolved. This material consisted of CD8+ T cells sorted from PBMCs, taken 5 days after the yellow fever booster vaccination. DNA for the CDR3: TGCGCCAGCAGCCAAGATCTCTCGCTTAGTAGCAATCAGCCCCAGCATTTT. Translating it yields CASSQDLSLSSNQPQHF.